The 11 T cell receptor beta chains below were found in one sample sequenced in a study of blood T cell repertoires in COVID-19. The protocol was immunoSEQ multiplex PCR, while the TCRdb copy is restricted to in-frame clones and leaves out a portion. The sample consists of about 120,000 clones, 79% of them appearing once. Material: peripheral blood. These receptors all come from an elderly woman with acute or convalescent COVID-19.

Concerning this clone itself: Other DNA sequences in the sample encode the same CDR3. The rearrangement joins TRBV30 to TRBJ1-5; D is possibly TRBD1 (6 bases). The V end was cut by 0 bases, the J end by 1 base, with 10 bases between. Germline V gene sequence: CDR1 GTSNPN, CDR2 SVGIG (reference sequence). The CDR3 contains 15 residues. For the CDR3, the DNA is TGTGCCTGGAGTGTACAGGGAGTAAGCAATCAGCCCCAGCATTTT. Its protein is CAWSVQGVSNQPQHF.

This chain connects TRBV3-1 (or the pseudogene TRBV3-2) to TRBJ1-1; 8 bases align to TRBD1. Germline CDR1 and CDR2: LGHDT and YNNKEL (reference sequence). With 4 bases clipped from V and 4 bases from J, the junction kept 2 bases outside the gene matches. The CDR3 is 13 amino acids. CDR3 residues: CASSRTGPTEAFF. CDR3 sequence (DNA): TGTGCCAGCAGCCGGACAGGGCCCACTGAAGCTTTCTTT.

This rearrangement joins TRBV7-9 to TRBJ2-5; 7 nucleotides agree with TRBD2. The V gene end was trimmed by 7 bases and the J gene end by 5 bases; junction bases not matched to a gene: 13. The V gene's germline CDR1 is SEHNR and CDR2 FQNEAQ (reference sequence). The CDR3 has 15 residues. As DNA, the CDR3 is TGTGCCAGCACCATTAGGCGAGGGCGGGAGGAGACCCAGTACTTC. It is translated as CASTIRRGREETQYF. The whole variable domain, filled in from reference TRBV7-9 and TRBJ2-5, reads DTGVSQNPRHKITKRGQNVTFRCDPISEHNRLYWYRQTLGQGPEFLTYFQNEAQLEKSRLLSDRFSAERPKGSFSTLEIQRTEQGDSAMYLCASTIRRGREETQYFGPGTRLLVL.

This chain connects TRBV4-1 to TRBJ1-2; 7 nucleotides align to TRBD1. This CDR3 is 15 amino acids long. The trim removed 4 bases at V and 7 bases at J, leaving 12 bases unmatched. The germline V gene encodes CDR1 MGHRA and CDR2 YSYEKL. The chain's CDR3 is CASSRGTDNPVGYTF. CDR3 bases: TGCGCCAGCAGCCGCGGGACAGATAATCCCGTTGGCTACACCTTC.

V and J are TRBV4-3 and TRBJ1-4; D possibly corresponds to TRBD1 (5 bases). The CDR3 has 16 amino acids. The germline V and J ends were trimmed by 2 bases and 4 bases, with 14 bases remaining between them. Germline V gene sequence: CDR1 LGHNA, CDR2 YSLEER. As DNA, the CDR3 is TGCGCCAGCAGCCAACTTGCCGACAGTGGTAATGAAAAACTGTTTTTT. Its translation: CASSQLADSGNEKLFF.

The chain combines TRBV19 with TRBJ1-5; D gene ambiguous. V was pared by 9 bases and J by 4 bases, with 10 bases between. The CDR3 is made up of 12 amino acids. Germline assignment: CDR1 LNHDA and CDR2 SQIVND (reference sequence). CDR3: CASGNLNQPQHF. The CDR3 DNA sequence: TGTGCCAGCGGGAACCTTAATCAGCCCCAGCATTTT.

The chain has TRBV6-7 and TRBJ1-5; 9 positions match TRBD1. TRBV6-7 counts as an open reading frame of uncertain function. V lost 7 bases to trimming and J lost 5 bases; unmatched junction nucleotides: 9. The CDR3 loop spans 15 amino acids. CDR3 in amino acids: CASTEEDRGDQPQHF. The CDR3 DNA reads TGTGCCAGCACGGAGGAGGACAGGGGTGATCAGCCCCAGCATTTT.

V is TRBV10-1 and J is TRBJ2-1; TRBD2 matches at 12 bases. The V and J ends lost 7 bases and 5 bases, in that order; junction bases with no gene match: 6. This CDR3 spans 15 amino acids. CDR1 and CDR2 from the germline V gene are WNHNN and SYGVQD (reference sequence). CDR3 nucleotides: TGCGCCAGCAAGATCCTAGCGGGGGGGCACAATGAGCAGTTCTTC. Translation gives CASKILAGGHNEQFF.

The chain employs TRBV6-5 and TRBJ2-3, with TRBD1 matching 7 bases. The CDR3 has 15 residues. Germline loops: CDR1 MNHEY, CDR2 SVGAGI. Losses at the gene ends were 6 bases for V and 0 bases for J; bases not matched to a gene: 6. The CDR3 here is CASRGQFASTDTQYF. In nucleotides, the CDR3 is TGTGCCAGCAGGGGACAGTTCGCTAGCACAGATACGCAGTATTTT.

This clone was seen once. The rearrangement joins TRBV5-6 to TRBJ1-3, with unresolved D. Per germline, CDR1 SGHDT and CDR2 YYEEEE. The CDR3 covers 15 residues. Between the trimmed V and J ends, which lost 4 bases and 0 bases, there was a span of 11 bases. Written as DNA, the CDR3 is TGTGCCAGCAGCCAACAATCCAGCTCTGGAAACACCATATATTTT. It specifies CASSQQSSSGNTIYF.

The chain links TRBV29-1 to TRBJ2-7; D may be TRBD1 (6 bases). The CDR3 has 14 amino acids. Germline values: CDR1 SQVTM, CDR2 ANQGSEA. The germline V and J ends were trimmed by 5 bases and 3 bases, with 17 bases remaining between them. DNA for the CDR3: TGCAGCGTTCAATGGACAGCTCACCTCTACGAGCAGTACTTC. This translates into CSVQWTAHLYEQYF.